The rows below give T cell receptor beta chains drawn from one sample of a study of shared clonotypes between healthy human individuals. Assay used: immunoSEQ multiplex PCR; TCRdb lists only in-frame clones, some missing. The table has about half a million clones, approximately 80% seen once. The sequencing input was PBMCs. The origin of the receptors is a woman in her 40s in good health. Some clones in this sample may be carry-over from other donors' samples. Both conserved end residues are part of each CDR3. The D gene is left open where the match is weak. Where a row states a size, it is once, few, many or the class of an expanded clone; other rows omit it.

J gene: TRBJ2-2
clone size: once
V gene: TRBV18
D gene: -
CDR3 DNA: TGTGCCAGCTCACCACAGAAGAACACCGGGGAGCTGTTTTTT
CDR3 protein: CASSPQKNTGELFF

J gene: TRBJ2-1
clone size: -
V gene: TRBV27
D gene: -
CDR3 DNA: TGTGCCAGCAGCCCGCGACAGGCATACAATGAGCAGTTCTTC
CDR3 protein: CASSPRQAYNEQFF

J gene: TRBJ2-6
clone size: -
V gene: TRBV19
D gene: TRBD2
CDR3 DNA: TGTGCCAGTACCCGACTAGCGAGAAGCTCTGGGGCCAACGTCCTGACTTTC
CDR3 protein: CASTRLARSSGANVLTF

J gene: TRBJ2-5
clone size: -
V gene: TRBV2
D gene: TRBD2
CDR3 DNA: TGTGCCAGCAACCTAGGAAGTAGCGGGAAAAAGACCCAGTACTTC
CDR3 protein: CASNLGSSGKKTQYF

J gene: TRBJ2-1
clone size: few
V gene: TRBV2
D gene: TRBD2
CDR3 DNA: TGTGCCAGCAGTCGGGTGGGGCTAGCGGGAAACAATGAGCAGTTCTTC
CDR3 protein: CASSRVGLAGNNEQFF

J gene: TRBJ2-2
clone size: -
V gene: TRBV6-4
D gene: -
CDR3 DNA: TGTGCCAGCAGTGACAGCCAGGTCACCGGGGAGCTGTTTTTT
CDR3 protein: CASSDSQVTGELFF

J gene: TRBJ2-1
clone size: -
V gene: TRBV5-1
D gene: TRBD1
CDR3 DNA: TGCGCCAGCAGCTTCACCGGGACAGGGTTGAATGAGCAGTTCTTC
CDR3 protein: CASSFTGTGLNEQFF

J gene: TRBJ2-7
clone size: once
V gene: TRBV28
D gene: -
CDR3 DNA: TGTGCCAGCAGAGGGTCCAACTCCTACGAGCAGTACTTC
CDR3 protein: CASRGSNSYEQYF

J gene: TRBJ2-1
clone size: -
V gene: TRBV7-3
D gene: -
CDR3 DNA: TGTGCCAGCAGCTTAACAGGGCGGAGCGGTGAGCAGTTCTTC
CDR3 protein: CASSLTGRSGEQFF

J gene: TRBJ1-2
clone size: -
V gene: TRBV10-3
D gene: TRBD1
CDR3 DNA: TGTGCCATCAGTGAGTCCGGACAGGGAAGGGATGGCTACACCTTC
CDR3 protein: CAISESGQGRDGYTF

J gene: TRBJ1-1
clone size: -
V gene: TRBV6-1
D gene: TRBD1
CDR3 DNA: TGTGCCAGCAGTGAATTGACAGGGGGCCTCTCTGAAGCTTTCTTT
CDR3 protein: CASSELTGGLSEAFF

J gene: TRBJ2-7
clone size: -
V gene: TRBV6-6
D gene: -
CDR3 DNA: TGTGCCAGCAGCAGCGACAGGGAGGTTTCGGGCGAGCAGTACTTC
CDR3 protein: CASSSDREVSGEQYF

J gene: TRBJ2-5
clone size: -
V gene: TRBV7-9
D gene: TRBD2
CDR3 DNA: TGTGCCAGCAGCCCGGGGGTAGCGGGATTTGGGTACCAAGAGACCCAGTACTTC
CDR3 protein: CASSPGVAGFGYQETQYF

J gene: TRBJ2-7
clone size: -
V gene: TRBV11-2
D gene: TRBD2
CDR3 DNA: TGTGCCAGCAGCTTATTGAGCGGGAGGGCCGGCTCCTACGAGCAGTACTTC
CDR3 protein: CASSLLSGRAGSYEQYF

J gene: TRBJ1-2
clone size: -
V gene: TRBV5-1
D gene: TRBD1
CDR3 DNA: TGCGCCAGCAGCTTCGGACAGGCCCTGGACGGCTACACCTTC
CDR3 protein: CASSFGQALDGYTF

J gene: TRBJ1-3
clone size: few
V gene: TRBV11-2
D gene: -
CDR3 DNA: TGTGCCAGCAGACGTCCAGGGGTAACTGGAAACACCATATATTTT
CDR3 protein: CASRRPGVTGNTIYF

J gene: TRBJ2-2
clone size: -
V gene: TRBV2
D gene: TRBD2
CDR3 DNA: TGTGCCAGCAGTGGTACTAGCGAGCCCACCGGGGAGCTGTTTTTT
CDR3 protein: CASSGTSEPTGELFF

J gene: TRBJ1-5
clone size: -
V gene: TRBV7-8
D gene: TRBD1
CDR3 DNA: TGTGCCAGCAGCCCCCACAGGGGGTATAATCAGCCCCAGCATTTT
CDR3 protein: CASSPHRGYNQPQHF

J gene: TRBJ1-1
clone size: -
V gene: TRBV10-3
D gene: TRBD1
CDR3 DNA: TGTGCCATCAGTGAGTCGGGACAGGGTAACACTGAAGCTTTCTTT
CDR3 protein: CAISESGQGNTEAFF

J gene: TRBJ1-2
clone size: -
V gene: TRBV20-1
D gene: -
CDR3 DNA: TGCAGTGCTATCGGACCCTATGGCTACACCTTC
CDR3 protein: CSAIGPYGYTF

J gene: TRBJ2-1
clone size: -
V gene: TRBV4-2
D gene: -
CDR3 DNA: TGTGCCAGCAGCCGTGGGGGAGGCGTTGGGGATGAGCAGTTCTTC
CDR3 protein: CASSRGGGVGDEQFF

J gene: TRBJ2-2
clone size: -
V gene: TRBV27
D gene: -
CDR3 DNA: TGTGCCAGCACCCGCTCGAGGACCGGGGAGCTGTTTTTT
CDR3 protein: CASTRSRTGELFF

J gene: TRBJ1-5
clone size: -
V gene: TRBV7-9
D gene: TRBD1
CDR3 DNA: TGTGCCAGCAGCCACCGGGACAGTCGCAATCAGCCCCAGCATTTT
CDR3 protein: CASSHRDSRNQPQHF

J gene: TRBJ1-1
clone size: -
V gene: TRBV28
D gene: -
CDR3 DNA: TGTGCCAGCACCTTTAGGGCCACTGAAGCTTTCTTT
CDR3 protein: CASTFRATEAFF

J gene: TRBJ1-4
clone size: -
V gene: TRBV28
D gene: TRBD1
CDR3 DNA: TGTGCCAGCGCTTTTGCCGGGACAGGTGGCGAAAAACTGTTTTTT
CDR3 protein: CASAFAGTGGEKLFF

J gene: TRBJ1-1
clone size: -
V gene: TRBV5-1
D gene: -
CDR3 DNA: TGCGCCAGCAGCTTGGTTGGGGGTTTCTCTGAAGCTTTCTTT
CDR3 protein: CASSLVGGFSEAFF

J gene: TRBJ2-7
clone size: once
V gene: TRBV7-2
D gene: -
CDR3 DNA: TGTGCCAGCAGCTTTTCAGTGGGGGGCTACGAGCAGTACTTC
CDR3 protein: CASSFSVGGYEQYF

J gene: TRBJ2-7
clone size: -
V gene: TRBV28
D gene: -
CDR3 DNA: TGTGCCAGCAGCGGCCGGGACGGGCTCTACGAGCAGTACTTC
CDR3 protein: CASSGRDGLYEQYF

J gene: TRBJ2-7
clone size: -
V gene: TRBV9
D gene: TRBD1
CDR3 DNA: TGTGCCAGCAGCGCGACACCCCGGGACAGGCGCTACGAGCAGTACTTC
CDR3 protein: CASSATPRDRRYEQYF

J gene: TRBJ2-7
clone size: -
V gene: TRBV5-1
D gene: -
CDR3 DNA: TGCGCCAGCAGCTTGGGGTTCGGTGACAGCTCCTACGAGCAGTACTTC
CDR3 protein: CASSLGFGDSSYEQYF

J gene: TRBJ2-3
clone size: once
V gene: TRBV29-1
D gene: TRBD2
CDR3 DNA: TGCAGCGTTACCGGACTAGCGGGGCCCCAAGATACGCAGTATTTT
CDR3 protein: CSVTGLAGPQDTQYF

J gene: TRBJ1-1
clone size: -
V gene: TRBV28
D gene: -
CDR3 DNA: TGTGCCAGCAGTGCCGAGGTGTACGCTGAAGCTTTCTTT
CDR3 protein: CASSAEVYAEAFF

J gene: TRBJ2-1
clone size: -
V gene: TRBV29-1
D gene: -
CDR3 DNA: TGCAGCGTCGAAGAGAGCTCCTACAATGAGCAGTTCTTC
CDR3 protein: CSVEESSYNEQFF

J gene: TRBJ2-2
clone size: -
V gene: TRBV7-9
D gene: -
CDR3 DNA: TGTGCCAGCAGCGCCCGATTGGGCGGGGAGCTGTTTTTT
CDR3 protein: CASSARLGGELFF

J gene: TRBJ2-7
clone size: -
V gene: TRBV18
D gene: -
CDR3 DNA: TGTGCCAGCTCACCAGCGACAGGTTGGTACGAGCAGTACTTC
CDR3 protein: CASSPATGWYEQYF

J gene: TRBJ2-5
clone size: many
V gene: TRBV2
D gene: -
CDR3 DNA: TGTGCCAGCAGTGATCGGACAGACCAAGAGACCCAGTACTTC
CDR3 protein: CASSDRTDQETQYF

J gene: TRBJ2-5
clone size: -
V gene: TRBV5-1
D gene: -
CDR3 DNA: TGCGCCAGCAGCTTGGAGCCAGGCCAAGAGACCCAGTACTTC
CDR3 protein: CASSLEPGQETQYF

J gene: TRBJ1-2
clone size: -
V gene: TRBV9
D gene: -
CDR3 DNA: TGTGCCAGCAGCGTAGCTGGGAGTGGTGGCTACACCTTC
CDR3 protein: CASSVAGSGGYTF

J gene: TRBJ2-3
clone size: many
V gene: TRBV30
D gene: TRBD1
CDR3 DNA: TGTGCCTGGAGTGAGGGGGACAGCGATACAGATACGCAGTATTTT
CDR3 protein: CAWSEGDSDTDTQYF

J gene: TRBJ1-4
clone size: -
V gene: TRBV28
D gene: TRBD1
CDR3 DNA: TGTGCCAGCAGTTTTTCGACAGGGGGTTATGAAAAACTGTTTTTT
CDR3 protein: CASSFSTGGYEKLFF

J gene: TRBJ1-4
clone size: -
V gene: TRBV28
D gene: -
CDR3 DNA: TGTGCCAGCAGGCTTTTAGGGGTTGAAAAACTGTTTTTT
CDR3 protein: CASRLLGVEKLFF

J gene: TRBJ2-1
clone size: -
V gene: TRBV7-7
D gene: -
CDR3 DNA: TGTGCCAGCAGCGAGGGACGTTACAATGAGCAGTTCTTC
CDR3 protein: CASSEGRYNEQFF

J gene: TRBJ1-2
clone size: -
V gene: TRBV29-1
D gene: TRBD1
CDR3 DNA: TGCAGCGTTGACGACAGGGCGGTGGACTATGGCTACACCTTC
CDR3 protein: CSVDDRAVDYGYTF

J gene: TRBJ2-5
clone size: -
V gene: TRBV6-1
D gene: TRBD2
CDR3 DNA: TGTGCCAGCAGTGAAGGGGGGACTAGGGGCCAAGAGACCCAGTACTTC
CDR3 protein: CASSEGGTRGQETQYF

J gene: TRBJ1-2
clone size: few
V gene: TRBV4-1
D gene: -
CDR3 DNA: TGCGCCAGCAGCCAAGCCCCGGGGCAGGGAACTAACTATGGCTACACCTTC
CDR3 protein: CASSQAPGQGTNYGYTF

J gene: TRBJ2-1
clone size: -
V gene: TRBV29-1
D gene: TRBD2
CDR3 DNA: TGCAGCGTTGAAATTGGACTAGCGGATGAGCAGTTCTTC
CDR3 protein: CSVEIGLADEQFF

J gene: TRBJ1-1
clone size: -
V gene: TRBV18
D gene: -
CDR3 DNA: TGTGCCAGCTCACCACCGGCTCGGAACACTGAAGCTTTCTTT
CDR3 protein: CASSPPARNTEAFF

J gene: TRBJ2-7
clone size: many
V gene: TRBV6-1
D gene: TRBD2
CDR3 DNA: TGTGCCAGCAGTGGTGTAAAGGCTAGCGGGAGTATTAAGCAGTACTTC
CDR3 protein: CASSGVKASGSIKQYF

J gene: TRBJ1-1
clone size: -
V gene: TRBV2
D gene: -
CDR3 DNA: TGTGCCAGCAGTGAACAGGGAGTTACCACTGAAGCTTTCTTT
CDR3 protein: CASSEQGVTTEAFF

J gene: TRBJ2-3
clone size: -
V gene: TRBV29-1
D gene: TRBD2
CDR3 DNA: TGCAGCGCTGCACTAGCGGGAGCAGATACGCAGTATTTT
CDR3 protein: CSAALAGADTQYF

J gene: TRBJ2-4
clone size: -
V gene: TRBV6-5
D gene: -
CDR3 DNA: TGTGCCAGCAGCTACACCGCGCCAGGGGTTAGGGTCTTC
CDR3 protein: CASSYTAPGVRVF